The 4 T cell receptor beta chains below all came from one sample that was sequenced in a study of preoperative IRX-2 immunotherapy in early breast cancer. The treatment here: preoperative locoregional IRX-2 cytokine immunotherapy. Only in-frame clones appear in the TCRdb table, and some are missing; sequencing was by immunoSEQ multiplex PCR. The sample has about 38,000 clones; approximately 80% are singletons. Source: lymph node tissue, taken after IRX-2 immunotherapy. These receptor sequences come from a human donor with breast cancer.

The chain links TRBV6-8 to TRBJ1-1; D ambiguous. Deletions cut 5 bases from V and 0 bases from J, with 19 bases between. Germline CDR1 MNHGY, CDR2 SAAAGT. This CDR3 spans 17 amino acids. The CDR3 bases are TGTGCCAGCAGTAAAGACCAACTCACAGACATGAACACTGAAGCTTTCTTT. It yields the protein CASSKDQLTDMNTEAFF.

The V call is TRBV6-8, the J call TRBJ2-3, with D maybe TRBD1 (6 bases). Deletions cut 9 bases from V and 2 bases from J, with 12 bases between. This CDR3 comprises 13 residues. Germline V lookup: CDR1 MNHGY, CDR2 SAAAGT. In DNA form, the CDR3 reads TGTGCCAGTTTTAGGGGGTACACAGATACGCAGTATTTT. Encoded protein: CASFRGYTDTQYF.

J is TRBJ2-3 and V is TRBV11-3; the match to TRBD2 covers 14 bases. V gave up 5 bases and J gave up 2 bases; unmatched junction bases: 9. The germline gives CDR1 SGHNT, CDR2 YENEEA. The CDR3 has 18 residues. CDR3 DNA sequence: TGTGCCAGCAGCCGGACTAGCGGGGGGACTTCTATCACAGATACGCAGTATTTT. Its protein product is CASSRTSGGTSITDTQYF.

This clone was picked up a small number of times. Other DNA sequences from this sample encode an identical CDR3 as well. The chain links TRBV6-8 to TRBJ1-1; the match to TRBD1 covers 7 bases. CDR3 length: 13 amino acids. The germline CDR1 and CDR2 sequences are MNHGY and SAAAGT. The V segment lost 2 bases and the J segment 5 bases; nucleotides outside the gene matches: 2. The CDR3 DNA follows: TGTGCCAGCAGTTACGCAGGGGGAACTGAAGCTTTCTTT. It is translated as CASSYAGGTEAFF.